This is a list of T cell receptor beta chains from one sample in a study of T cell changes during pregnancy in multiple sclerosis. Only in-frame clones appear in the TCRdb table, and some are missing; sequencing was by immunoSEQ multiplex PCR. The table lists about 76,000 clones, roughly 92% of them singletons. Source: peripheral blood, taken after pregnancy. These receptor sequences come from a female donor in good health, enrolled as a control in a pregnancy study. The CDR3 runs from the conserved cysteine through the conserved F or W. D genes are given only for firm matches. The listing skips clone size in some rows; elsewhere it reads once, few, many or a size class.

j_gene: TRBJ2-3; v_gene: TRBV6-1; abundance: .; d_gene: .; CDR3aa: CASSGQSTDTQYF; CDR3nt: TGTGCCAGCAGTGGCCAGAGCACAGATACGCAGTATTTT
j_gene: TRBJ2-7; v_gene: TRBV28; abundance: once; d_gene: .; CDR3aa: CATRQSSYEQYF; CDR3nt: TGTGCCACCAGACAGTCCTCCTACGAGCAGTACTTC
j_gene: TRBJ1-1; v_gene: TRBV19; abundance: .; d_gene: TRBD1; CDR3aa: CASSLGQAGTEAFF; CDR3nt: TGTGCCAGTAGTCTTGGACAGGCGGGCACTGAAGCTTTCTTT
j_gene: TRBJ1-2; v_gene: TRBV28; abundance: .; d_gene: TRBD1; CDR3aa: CASSPGGAYGYTF; CDR3nt: TGTGCCAGCAGCCCAGGGGGCGCGTATGGCTACACCTTC
j_gene: TRBJ2-7; v_gene: TRBV5-1; abundance: .; d_gene: .; CDR3aa: CASSLWQNYEQYF; CDR3nt: TGCGCCAGCAGCTTGTGGCAGAACTACGAGCAGTACTTC
j_gene: TRBJ1-2; v_gene: TRBV9; abundance: .; d_gene: TRBD1; CDR3aa: CASSVAGGWYGYTF; CDR3nt: TGTGCCAGCAGCGTAGCAGGGGGCTGGTATGGCTACACCTTC
j_gene: TRBJ2-3; v_gene: TRBV4-2; abundance: .; d_gene: TRBD2; CDR3aa: CASSQDGAGGSDTQYF; CDR3nt: TGTGCCAGCAGCCAAGATGGAGCGGGGGGATCAGATACGCAGTATTTT
j_gene: TRBJ2-7; v_gene: TRBV4-1; abundance: once; d_gene: .; CDR3aa: CASSQVADYEQYF; CDR3nt: TGCGCCAGCAGCCAAGTGGCGGACTACGAGCAGTACTTC
j_gene: TRBJ2-1; v_gene: TRBV29-1; abundance: .; d_gene: .; CDR3aa: CSVEDPSNEQFF; CDR3nt: TGCAGCGTTGAAGACCCTAGCAACGAGCAGTTCTTC
j_gene: TRBJ2-3; v_gene: TRBV21-1; abundance: medium-sized; d_gene: .; CDR3aa: CASSKDPTSTDTQYF; CDR3nt: TGTGCCAGCAGCAAAGATCCGACTAGCACAGATACGCAGTATTTT
j_gene: TRBJ2-1; v_gene: TRBV5-1; abundance: .; d_gene: TRBD2; CDR3aa: CASSLEAGGREQFF; CDR3nt: TGCGCCAGCAGCTTGGAGGCGGGGGGGCGTGAGCAGTTCTTC
j_gene: TRBJ1-6; v_gene: TRBV15; abundance: .; d_gene: .; CDR3aa: CATSVGDSPLHF; CDR3nt: TGTGCCACCAGCGTAGGGGATTCACCCCTCCACTTT
j_gene: TRBJ1-2; v_gene: TRBV15; abundance: .; d_gene: TRBD1; CDR3aa: CATTGGYGYTF; CDR3nt: TGTGCCACCACAGGGGGCTATGGCTACACCTTC
j_gene: TRBJ2-1; v_gene: TRBV2; abundance: .; d_gene: TRBD2; CDR3aa: CASIRSGGADEQFF; CDR3nt: TGTGCCAGCATACGGAGCGGGGGGGCCGATGAGCAGTTCTTC
j_gene: TRBJ2-7; v_gene: TRBV5-6; abundance: .; d_gene: TRBD1; CDR3aa: CASSYRGNSYEQYF; CDR3nt: TGTGCCAGCAGCTACAGGGGAAACTCCTACGAGCAGTACTTC
j_gene: TRBJ2-7; v_gene: TRBV29-1; abundance: .; d_gene: .; CDR3aa: CSVSTGVGSYEQYF; CDR3nt: TGCAGCGTCTCGACAGGCGTTGGTTCCTACGAGCAGTACTTC
j_gene: TRBJ2-3; v_gene: TRBV7-9; abundance: .; d_gene: TRBD2; CDR3aa: CASSRSGGATDTQYF; CDR3nt: TGTGCCAGCAGCAGAAGCGGGGGGGCCACAGATACGCAGTATTTT
j_gene: TRBJ1-2; v_gene: TRBV28; abundance: .; d_gene: TRBD1; CDR3aa: CASTRTGLTNYGYTF; CDR3nt: TGTGCCAGCACCCGGACAGGGTTAACTAACTATGGCTACACCTTC
j_gene: TRBJ1-4; v_gene: TRBV15; abundance: .; d_gene: .; CDR3aa: CATSTGKTVFF; CDR3nt: TGTGCCACCAGCACAGGGAAAACGGTGTTTTTT
j_gene: TRBJ2-5; v_gene: TRBV4-1; abundance: .; d_gene: .; CDR3aa: CASSLLVVEETQYF; CDR3nt: TGCGCCAGCAGCCTCCTAGTAGTCGAAGAGACCCAGTACTTC
j_gene: TRBJ1-1; v_gene: TRBV6-5; abundance: .; d_gene: TRBD1; CDR3aa: CASSYRTGEAFF; CDR3nt: TGTGCCAGCAGTTATCGGACAGGTGAAGCTTTCTTT
j_gene: TRBJ2-5; v_gene: TRBV28; abundance: .; d_gene: .; CDR3aa: CASTMRGEVQTQYF; CDR3nt: TGTGCCAGCACCATGAGAGGGGAGGTACAGACCCAGTACTTC
j_gene: TRBJ1-1; v_gene: TRBV18; abundance: few; d_gene: .; CDR3aa: CASSSSRGTEAFF; CDR3nt: TGTGCCAGCTCATCTTCCCGGGGAACTGAAGCTTTCTTT
j_gene: TRBJ2-3; v_gene: TRBV18; abundance: once; d_gene: TRBD1; CDR3aa: CASSPGQGGSTDTQYF; CDR3nt: TGTGCCAGCTCACCCGGACAGGGTGGTTCCACAGATACGCAGTATTTT
j_gene: TRBJ1-5; v_gene: TRBV6-6; abundance: .; d_gene: TRBD1; CDR3aa: CASSPGQGVGQPQHF; CDR3nt: TGTGCCAGCAGTCCGGGACAGGGGGTGGGTCAGCCCCAGCATTTT
j_gene: TRBJ2-7; v_gene: TRBV28; abundance: .; d_gene: .; CDR3aa: CASSLPILGAKQYF; CDR3nt: TGTGCCAGCAGTTTACCGATACTGGGGGCTAAGCAGTACTTC
j_gene: TRBJ1-5; v_gene: TRBV19; abundance: .; d_gene: TRBD1; CDR3aa: CASSIRDRNQPQHF; CDR3nt: TGTGCCAGTAGTATCCGGGACAGAAATCAGCCCCAGCATTTT
j_gene: TRBJ1-1; v_gene: TRBV5-6; abundance: .; d_gene: TRBD1; CDR3aa: CASNLQGRTEAFF; CDR3nt: TGTGCCAGCAACTTACAGGGGCGCACTGAAGCTTTCTTT
j_gene: TRBJ1-1; v_gene: TRBV7-9; abundance: .; d_gene: .; CDR3aa: CASSQYTGPDTEAFF; CDR3nt: TGTGCCAGCAGCCAATACACAGGGCCGGACACTGAAGCTTTCTTT
j_gene: TRBJ1-5; v_gene: TRBV7-9; abundance: .; d_gene: .; CDR3aa: CASSPGMGSNQPQHF; CDR3nt: TGTGCCAGCAGCCCAGGGATGGGGAGCAATCAGCCCCAGCATTTT
j_gene: TRBJ2-7; v_gene: TRBV4-1; abundance: .; d_gene: TRBD2; CDR3aa: CASSQQTSGKYEQYF; CDR3nt: TGCGCCAGCAGCCAGCAGACTAGCGGGAAGTACGAGCAGTACTTC
j_gene: TRBJ2-1; v_gene: TRBV11-2; abundance: .; d_gene: .; CDR3aa: CASSLVPNNEQFF; CDR3nt: TGTGCCAGCAGCTTAGTACCTAACAATGAGCAGTTCTTC
j_gene: TRBJ1-1; v_gene: TRBV5-5; abundance: once; d_gene: .; CDR3aa: CASRAGRDTEAFF; CDR3nt: TGTGCCAGCCGGGCAGGGAGGGACACTGAAGCTTTCTTT
j_gene: TRBJ1-1; v_gene: TRBV12-5; abundance: once; d_gene: .; CDR3aa: CASGLVRRGGIPMNTEAFF; CDR3nt: TGTGCTAGTGGTTTGGTACGAAGGGGGGGAATCCCGATGAACACTGAAGCTTTCTTT
j_gene: TRBJ2-7; v_gene: TRBV7-4; abundance: .; d_gene: TRBD2; CDR3aa: CASSLEGREGLYEQYF; CDR3nt: TGTGCCAGCAGCTTAGAAGGACGGGAGGGCCTTTACGAGCAGTACTTC
j_gene: TRBJ1-1; v_gene: TRBV4-1; abundance: .; d_gene: .; CDR3aa: CASSQEIRVNTEAFF; CDR3nt: TGCGCCAGCAGCCAAGAGATCAGGGTCAATACTGAAGCTTTCTTT